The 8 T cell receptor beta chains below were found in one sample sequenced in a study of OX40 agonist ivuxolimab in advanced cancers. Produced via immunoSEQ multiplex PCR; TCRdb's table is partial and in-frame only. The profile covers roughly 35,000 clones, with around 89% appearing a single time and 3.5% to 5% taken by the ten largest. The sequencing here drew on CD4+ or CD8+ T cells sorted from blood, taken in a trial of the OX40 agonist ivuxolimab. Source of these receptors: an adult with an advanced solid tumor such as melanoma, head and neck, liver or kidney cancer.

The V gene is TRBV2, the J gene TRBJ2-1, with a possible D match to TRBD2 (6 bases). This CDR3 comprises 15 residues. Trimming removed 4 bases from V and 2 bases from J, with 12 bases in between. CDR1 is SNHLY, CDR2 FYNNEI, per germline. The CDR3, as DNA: TGTGCCAGCAGTGGACGGACTACAACCTACAATGAGCAGTTCTTC. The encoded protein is CASSGRTTTYNEQFF.

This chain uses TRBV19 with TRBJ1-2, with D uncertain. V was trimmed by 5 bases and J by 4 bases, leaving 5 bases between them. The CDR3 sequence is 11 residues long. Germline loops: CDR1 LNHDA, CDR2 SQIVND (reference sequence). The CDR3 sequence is CASSAGYGYTF. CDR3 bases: TGTGCCAGTAGTGCCGGCTATGGCTACACCTTC.

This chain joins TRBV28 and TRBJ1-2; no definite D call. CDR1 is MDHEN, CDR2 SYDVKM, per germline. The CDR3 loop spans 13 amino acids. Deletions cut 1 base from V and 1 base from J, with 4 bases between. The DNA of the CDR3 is TGTGCCAGCAGTTTATCTCTTAACTATGGCTACACCTTC. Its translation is CASSLSLNYGYTF.

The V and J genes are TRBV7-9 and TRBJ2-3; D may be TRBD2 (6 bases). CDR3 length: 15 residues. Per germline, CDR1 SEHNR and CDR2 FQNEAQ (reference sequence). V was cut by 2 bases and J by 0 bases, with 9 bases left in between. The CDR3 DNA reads TGTGCCAGCAGCTTAACCCGGGGGAGCACAGATACGCAGTATTTT. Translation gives CASSLTRGSTDTQYF. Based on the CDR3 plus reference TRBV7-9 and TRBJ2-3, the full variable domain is DTGVSQNPRHKITKRGQNVTFRCDPISEHNRLYWYRQTLGQGPEFLTYFQNEAQLEKSRLLSDRFSAERPKGSFSTLEIQRTEQGDSAMYLCASSLTRGSTDTQYFGPGTRLTVL.

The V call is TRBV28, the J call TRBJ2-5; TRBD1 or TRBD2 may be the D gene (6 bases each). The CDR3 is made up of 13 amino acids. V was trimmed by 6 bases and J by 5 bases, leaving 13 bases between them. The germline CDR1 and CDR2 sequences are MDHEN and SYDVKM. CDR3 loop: CASRGGGMETQYF. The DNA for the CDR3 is TGTGCCAGCAGGGGGGGCGGGATGGAGACCCAGTACTTC.

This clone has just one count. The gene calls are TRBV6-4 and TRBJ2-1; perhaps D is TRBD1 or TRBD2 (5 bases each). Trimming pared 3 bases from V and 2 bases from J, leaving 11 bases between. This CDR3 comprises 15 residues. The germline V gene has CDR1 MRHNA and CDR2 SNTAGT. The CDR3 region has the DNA TGTGCCAGCAGTGAGCGGCAGGGACCCTACAATGAGCAGTTCTTC. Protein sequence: CASSERQGPYNEQFF.

The CDR3 spells CASSPRGGATHGETQYF. The CDR3 DNA is TGTGCCAGCAGCCCCCGCGGGGGGGCCACGCATGGGGAGACCCAGTACTTC. The chain uses TRBV7-8 and TRBJ2-5; the match to TRBD2 covers 9 bases. The CDR3 sequence is 17 residues long. After removal of 5 bases from V and 5 bases from J, the junction contained 15 bases not matched to a gene. Germline CDR1 is SGHVS and CDR2 is FQNEAQ.

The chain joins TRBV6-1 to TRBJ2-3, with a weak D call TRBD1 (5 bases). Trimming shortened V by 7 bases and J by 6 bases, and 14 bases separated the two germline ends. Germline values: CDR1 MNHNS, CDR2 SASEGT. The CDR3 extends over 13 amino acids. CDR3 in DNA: TGTGCCAGCACCAACTCAGGGCTGGATACGCAGTATTTT. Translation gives CASTNSGLDTQYF.